The present TCR beta chain was sequenced within a study of blood T cell repertoires in COVID-19. Study-level background: Material from acute and convalescent COVID-19 was sourced from the United States, Italy and Spain.

The J segment lost 4 bases and the V segment lost 0 bases, leaving 16 bases of the junction unmatched. The CDR3 is 22 residues long. CDR1 is WNHNN and CDR2 is SYGVQD in the germline V gene (reference sequence). In the original analysis: Estimated nucleated cell counts came from reference gene primer amplification. Profiling relied on immunoSEQ multiplex PCR, and the TCRdb table lists in-frame clones only, not all of them. The D gene and trimming were derived from the DNA, and the V and J assignments and clone size from that table. The sample consists of around 270,000 clones, about nine tenths of them appearing once.

The rearrangement joins TRBV10-1 to TRBJ2-6; 12 bases fit TRBD2. This TCR derives from a person aged 18 to 29 with COVID-19, enrolled during active disease. Input material: peripheral blood. CDR3 bases: TGCGCCAGCAGTGAGTCCTTTGAACTAGCGGGAGGTCATGCGCGGGGGGCCAACGTCCTGACTTTC. As protein: CASSESFELAGGHARGANVLTF.